This is a list of T cell receptor beta chains from one sample in a study of vaccination and CD4 T cells after COVID-19. TCRdb re-called the PCR reads with MiXCR, one entry per CDR3 protein. Counted here are some 16,000 distinct CDR3 sequences, approximately 50% occurring once; the ten biggest clones make up about a tenth. Antigens of these TCRs are unknown. Sequenced input: CD4+ T cells from blood, cultured in vitro. The source is a human donor who had recovered from COVID-19. The CDR3 runs from the conserved cysteine through the conserved F or W. Fields, in order: J gene, CDR3 length, clone size, V gene, D gene, CDR3 DNA, CDR3 protein. D genes are given only for firm matches. A clone size is listed for some rows: how often the clone was seen (once, few, many), or a class if it is expanded.

>TRBJ1-5|17|NA|TRBV21-1|NA
TGTGCCAGCAACCTGCAGCGGGGAAGGGGTAGCAATCAGCCCCAGCATTTT
CASNLQRGRGSNQPQHF
>TRBJ2-3|15|NA|TRBV19|NA
TGTGCCAGTAGCGCCGGGACTGCAATGACAGATACGCAGTATTTT
CASSAGTAMTDTQYF
>TRBJ2-6|15|NA|TRBV27|NA
TGTGCCAGCAGTCCCGGGTCGTCTGGGGCCAACGTCCTGACTTTC
CASSPGSSGANVLTF
>TRBJ2-7|14|once|TRBV7-2|TRBD1
TGTGCCAGCAGCTCGACAGGGGTAGGCTACGAGCAGTACTTC
CASSSTGVGYEQYF
>TRBJ2-5|16|NA|TRBV28|TRBD2
TGTGCCAGCCGGCGGGGACTAGCGGGAGTACGGGAGACCCAGTACTTC
CASRRGLAGVRETQYF
>TRBJ1-5|16|NA|TRBV20-1|NA
TGCAGTGCTAGAGATCCTGGGACCGCTACCAATCAGCCCCAGCATTTT
CSARDPGTATNQPQHF
>TRBJ2-2|15|few|TRBV2|TRBD2
TGTGCCAGCAGTGTTATAGCGGGACCCACCGGGGAGCTGTTTTTT
CASSVIAGPTGELFF
>TRBJ1-2|15|NA|TRBV6-1|NA
TGTGCCAGCAGTGAAGCGCGGGCTTCGGGCTATGGCTACACCTTC
CASSEARASGYGYTF
>TRBJ2-7|16|NA|TRBV23-1|TRBD1
TGCGCCAGCAGTCAGGCCAAGGGACAGGTAGCCTACGAGCAGTACTTC
CASSQAKGQVAYEQYF
>TRBJ2-3|13|NA|TRBV4-1|NA
TGCGCCAGCAGCCAAGTTGAGTTTAATACGCAGTATTTT
CASSQVEFNTQYF
>TRBJ2-1|16|NA|TRBV30|NA
TGTGCCTGGAGTTACTACCGGGCCCCCAAACGTGGTGAGCAGTTCTTC
CAWSYYRAPKRGEQFF
>TRBJ1-2|15|NA|TRBV10-3|NA
TGTGCCATCAGTGACCGAGACAGCACCAAACTTGGCTACACCTTC
CAISDRDSTKLGYTF
>TRBJ1-5|13|NA|TRBV30|NA
TGTGCCTGGAGTGTACGAGCGGATCAGCCCCAGCATTTT
CAWSVRADQPQHF
>TRBJ2-7|13|NA|TRBV29-1|NA
TGCAGCGCTGGTGCCGGCAGGGCAGGCGAGCAGTACTTC
CSAGAGRAGEQYF
>TRBJ2-2|15|NA|TRBV6-1|NA
TGTGCCAGCACCCCCGGCAGCAGGGATTCCGGGGAGCTGTTTTTT
CASTPGSRDSGELFF
>TRBJ1-1|14|NA|TRBV20-1|NA
TGCAGTGCCCTAAGGGGAGGTTGGGACACTGAAGCTTTCTTT
CSALRGGWDTEAFF
>TRBJ1-1|14|few|TRBV6-1|NA
TGTGCCAGCAGTGAACAGGGACTGAACACTGAAGCTTTCTTT
CASSEQGLNTEAFF
>TRBJ2-3|15|NA|TRBV5-4|NA
TGTGCCAGCAACCCTTTAGGACAGGGAGGGGATACGCAGTATTTT
CASNPLGQGGDTQYF
>TRBJ2-1|16|few|TRBV5-8|TRBD1
TGTGCCAGCAGCTTGGGGGACAGGGGAGGATACAATGAGCAGTTCTTC
CASSLGDRGGYNEQFF
>TRBJ2-5|15|few|TRBV20-1|TRBD2
TGCAGTGCTAGTGTCTTCGGGGGGGATCAAGAGACCCAGTACTTC
CSASVFGGDQETQYF
>TRBJ1-2|14|NA|TRBV25-1|TRBD1
TGTGCCAGCAGTGAGCCCGGACAGGGGCTTCGCTACACCTTC
CASSEPGQGLRYTF
>TRBJ2-7|11|NA|TRBV2|NA
TGTGCCAGCAGTCAGGAGTACGAGCAGTACTTC
CASSQEYEQYF
>TRBJ2-3|18|NA|TRBV6-1|TRBD2
TGTGCCAGCAGTCGCTTGGCGGGGGGGTCCTCTAGCACAGATACGCAGTATTTT
CASSRLAGGSSSTDTQYF
>TRBJ1-4|16|NA|TRBV15|NA
TGTGCCACCAGCATCCCGGGGGAGGGTCTCCGTGAAAAACTGTTTTTT
CATSIPGEGLREKLFF
>TRBJ1-2|15|NA|TRBV27|TRBD1
TGTGCCAGCACCTTTACCGGGACAGGGGGACATGGCTACACCTTC
CASTFTGTGGHGYTF
>TRBJ2-3|14|once|TRBV5-1|NA
TGCGCCAGCAGCTTGGGGGAGGTGCAAGATACGCAGTATTTT
CASSLGEVQDTQYF
>TRBJ2-5|13|once|TRBV27|NA
TGTGCCAGCAGTTTATCGGTTGTCGAGACCCAGTACTTC
CASSLSVVETQYF
>TRBJ1-5|13|NA|TRBV20-1|TRBD1
TGCAGTGCTAGAACAGGGGGGGGCCAGCCCCAGCATTTT
CSARTGGGQPQHF
>TRBJ2-5|15|few|TRBV24-1|NA
TGTGCCACCAGTGATACCCGACAGGGAGGAGAGACCCAGTACTTC
CATSDTRQGGETQYF
>TRBJ1-2|15|NA|TRBV28|TRBD1
TGTGCCAGCAGGTCGGGGCTACAGGGGGAGAGGGGCTACACCTTC
CASRSGLQGERGYTF
>TRBJ2-3|17|NA|TRBV7-2|NA
TGTGCCAGCAGCTTCCGGACTGGCGGGATGGGCACAGATACGCAGTATTTT
CASSFRTGGMGTDTQYF
>TRBJ2-6|16|NA|TRBV15|NA
TGTGCCACCGCAGGGGAGGGGGTGGTTGGGGCCAACGTCCTGACTTTC
CATAGEGVVGANVLTF
>TRBJ1-5|15|few|TRBV5-1|NA
TGCGCCAGCAGCTTGGAGGGGAGGGGCAATCAGCCCCAGCATTTT
CASSLEGRGNQPQHF
>TRBJ1-2|13|NA|TRBV20-1|NA
TGCAGTGCTAGGGGCCCAAGACTGGATGGCTACACCTTC
CSARGPRLDGYTF
>TRBJ2-5|12|NA|TRBV11-3|NA
TGTGCCAGCAGCGGAGGGCGAGAGACCCAGTACTTC
CASSGGRETQYF
>TRBJ2-4|15|NA|TRBV20-1|TRBD2
TGCAGTGCTAGTTTCCTAGCGGGCACCAAAAACATTCAGTACTTC
CSASFLAGTKNIQYF
>TRBJ2-7|15|NA|TRBV10-3|TRBD2
TGTGCCATCAGGAAGACTAGCGGGATGGGCTACGAGCAGTACTTC
CAIRKTSGMGYEQYF
>TRBJ2-3|15|once|TRBV12-3/TRBV12-4|NA
TGTGCCAGCAGTTTATTTGGCGGGGCCAAAGATACGCAGTATTTT
CASSLFGGAKDTQYF
>TRBJ2-1|14|NA|TRBV7-6|TRBD2
TGTGCCAGCAGCTTAGTTAGCGGGTACAATGAGCAGTTCTTC
CASSLVSGYNEQFF
>TRBJ2-2|16|NA|TRBV11-3|NA
TGTGCCAGCAGCCCAGCCCGGCAAGCGAACACCGGGGAGCTGTTTTTT
CASSPARQANTGELFF
>TRBJ1-1|14|NA|TRBV24-1|NA
TGTGCCACCAGTGAATCTAGAGATAGCGGTGAAGCTTTCTTT
CATSESRDSGEAFF
>TRBJ2-7|15|once|TRBV11-3|NA
TGTGCCAGCAGCCCCCCGTTCGGGGAGACCTACGAGCAGTACTTC
CASSPPFGETYEQYF
>TRBJ2-7|13|NA|TRBV20-1|NA
TGCAGTGCTAGAGCGGGAGTCAACTACGAGCAGTACTTC
CSARAGVNYEQYF
>TRBJ2-7|13|few|TRBV29-1|NA
TGCAGCGTTCGGGGCCAACCCTCCTACGAGCAGTACTTC
CSVRGQPSYEQYF
>TRBJ2-5|13|NA|TRBV7-6|TRBD2
TGTGCTAGCGCCGGACTAGCCTCCGAGACCCAGTACTTC
CASAGLASETQYF